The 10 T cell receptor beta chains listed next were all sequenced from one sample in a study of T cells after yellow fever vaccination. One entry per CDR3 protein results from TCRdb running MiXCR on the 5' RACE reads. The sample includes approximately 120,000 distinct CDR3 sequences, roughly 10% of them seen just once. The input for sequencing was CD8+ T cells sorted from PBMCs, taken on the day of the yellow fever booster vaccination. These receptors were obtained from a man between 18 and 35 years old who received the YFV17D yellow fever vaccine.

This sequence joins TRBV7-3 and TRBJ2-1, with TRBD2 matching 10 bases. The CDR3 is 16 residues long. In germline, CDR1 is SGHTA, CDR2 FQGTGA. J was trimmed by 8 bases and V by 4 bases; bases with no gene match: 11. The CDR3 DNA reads TGTGCCAGCAGCTATCAGACCGGGACTAGCGTTCATGAGCAGTTCTTC. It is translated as CASSYQTGTSVHEQFF.

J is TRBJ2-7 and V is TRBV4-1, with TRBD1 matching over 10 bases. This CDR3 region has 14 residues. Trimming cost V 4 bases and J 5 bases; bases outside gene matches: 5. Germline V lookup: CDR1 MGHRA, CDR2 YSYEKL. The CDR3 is CASSRGTGENEQYF. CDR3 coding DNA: TGCGCCAGCAGCCGCGGGACAGGGGAAAACGAGCAGTACTTC.

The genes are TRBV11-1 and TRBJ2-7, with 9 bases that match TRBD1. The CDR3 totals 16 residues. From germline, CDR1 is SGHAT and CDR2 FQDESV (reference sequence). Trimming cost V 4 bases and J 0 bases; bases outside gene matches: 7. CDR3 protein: CASSSRTGAYSYEQYV. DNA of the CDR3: TGTGCCAGCAGCTCGAGGACAGGGGCCTACTCCTACGAGCAGTACGTC.

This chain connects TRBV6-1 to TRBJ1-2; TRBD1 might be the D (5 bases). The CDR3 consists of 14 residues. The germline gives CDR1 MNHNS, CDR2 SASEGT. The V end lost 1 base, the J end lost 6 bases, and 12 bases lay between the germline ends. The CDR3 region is CASSEDGGRNGYTF. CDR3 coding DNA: TGTGCCAGCAGTGAAGACGGGGGGAGAAATGGCTACACCTTC.

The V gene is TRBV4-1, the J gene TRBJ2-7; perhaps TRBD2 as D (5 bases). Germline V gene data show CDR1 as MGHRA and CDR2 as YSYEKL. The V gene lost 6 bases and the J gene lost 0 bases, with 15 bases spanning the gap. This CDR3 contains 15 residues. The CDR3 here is CASSHHRGSSYEQYF. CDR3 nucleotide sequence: TGCGCCAGCAGTCACCACCGAGGGAGCTCCTACGAGCAGTACTTC.

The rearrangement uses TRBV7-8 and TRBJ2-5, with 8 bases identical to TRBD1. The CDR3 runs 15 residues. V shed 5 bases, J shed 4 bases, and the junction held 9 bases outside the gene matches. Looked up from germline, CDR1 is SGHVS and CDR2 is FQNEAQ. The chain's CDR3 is CASSHGQGGLETQYF. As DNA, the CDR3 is TGTGCCAGCAGCCATGGACAGGGTGGGTTAGAGACCCAGTACTTC.

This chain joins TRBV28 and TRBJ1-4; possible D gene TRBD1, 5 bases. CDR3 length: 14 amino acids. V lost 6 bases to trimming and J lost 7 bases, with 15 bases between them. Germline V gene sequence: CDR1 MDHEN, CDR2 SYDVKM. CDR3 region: CASSTFRVTEKLFF. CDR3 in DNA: TGTGCCAGCAGCACCTTCAGGGTGACTGAAAAACTGTTTTTT.

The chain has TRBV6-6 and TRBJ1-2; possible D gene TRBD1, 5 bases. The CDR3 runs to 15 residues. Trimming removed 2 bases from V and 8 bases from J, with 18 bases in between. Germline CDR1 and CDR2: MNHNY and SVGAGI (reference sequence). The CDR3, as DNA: TGTGCCAGCAGTTACCGAGAGAACAGGTTCGACGGCTACACCTTC. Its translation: CASSYRENRFDGYTF.

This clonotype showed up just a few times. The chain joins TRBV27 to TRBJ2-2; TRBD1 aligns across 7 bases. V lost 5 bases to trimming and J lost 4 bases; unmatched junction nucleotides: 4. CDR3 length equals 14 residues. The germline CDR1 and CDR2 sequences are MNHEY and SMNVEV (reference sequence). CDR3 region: CASSTGTATGELFF. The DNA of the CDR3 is TGTGCCAGCAGTACCGGGACAGCCACCGGGGAGCTGTTTTTT.

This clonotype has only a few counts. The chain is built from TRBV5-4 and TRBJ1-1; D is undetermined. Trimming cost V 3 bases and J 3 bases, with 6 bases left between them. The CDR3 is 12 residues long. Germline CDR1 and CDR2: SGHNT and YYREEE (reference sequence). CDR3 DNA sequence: TGTGCCAGCAGCTGGGGAGACACTGAAGCTTTCTTT. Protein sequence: CASSWGDTEAFF.